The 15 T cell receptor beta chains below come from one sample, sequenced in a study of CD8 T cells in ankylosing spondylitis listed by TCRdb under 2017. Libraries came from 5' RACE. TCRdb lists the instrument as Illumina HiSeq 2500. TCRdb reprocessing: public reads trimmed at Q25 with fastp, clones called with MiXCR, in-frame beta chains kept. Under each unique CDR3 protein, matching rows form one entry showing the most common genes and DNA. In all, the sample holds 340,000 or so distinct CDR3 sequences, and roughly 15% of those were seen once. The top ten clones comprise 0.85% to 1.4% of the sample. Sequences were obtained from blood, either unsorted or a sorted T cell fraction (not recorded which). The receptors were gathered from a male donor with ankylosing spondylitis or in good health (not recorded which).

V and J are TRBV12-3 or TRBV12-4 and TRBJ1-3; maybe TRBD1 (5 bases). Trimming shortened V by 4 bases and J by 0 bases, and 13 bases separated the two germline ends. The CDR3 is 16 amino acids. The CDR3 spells CASSSGGNLSGNTIYF. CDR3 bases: TGTGCCAGCAGTTCCGGGGGGAATCTCTCTGGAAACACCATATATTTT.

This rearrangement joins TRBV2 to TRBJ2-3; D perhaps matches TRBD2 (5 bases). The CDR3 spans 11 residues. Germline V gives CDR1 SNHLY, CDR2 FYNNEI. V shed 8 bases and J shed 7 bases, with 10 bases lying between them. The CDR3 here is CASATDYTQYF. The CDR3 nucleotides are TGTGCCAGCGCTACGGACTATACGCAGTATTTT.

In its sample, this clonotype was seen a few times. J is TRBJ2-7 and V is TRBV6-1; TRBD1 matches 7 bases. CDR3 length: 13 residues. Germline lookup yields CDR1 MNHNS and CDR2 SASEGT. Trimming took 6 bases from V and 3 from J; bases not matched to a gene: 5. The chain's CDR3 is CASRKGQFYEQYF. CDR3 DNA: TGTGCCAGCAGGAAGGGACAGTTCTACGAGCAGTACTTC.

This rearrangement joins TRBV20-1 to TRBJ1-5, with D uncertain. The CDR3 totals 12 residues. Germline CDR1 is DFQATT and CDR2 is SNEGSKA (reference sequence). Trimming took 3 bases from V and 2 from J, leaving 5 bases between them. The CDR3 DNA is TGCAGTGCTAGCGGGGGCAATCAGCCCCAGCATTTT. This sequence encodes CSASGGNQPQHF.

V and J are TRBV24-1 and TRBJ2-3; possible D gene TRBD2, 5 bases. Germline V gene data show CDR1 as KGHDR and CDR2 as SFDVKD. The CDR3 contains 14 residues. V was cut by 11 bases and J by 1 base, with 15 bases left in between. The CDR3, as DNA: TGTGCCATCTCGGAGGCGGGCCGCACAGATACGCAGTATTTT. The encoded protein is CAISEAGRTDTQYF.

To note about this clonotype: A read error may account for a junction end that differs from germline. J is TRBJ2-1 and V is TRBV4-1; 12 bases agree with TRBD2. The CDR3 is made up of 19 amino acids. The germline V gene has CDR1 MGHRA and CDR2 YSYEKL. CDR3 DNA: TGCGCCAGCAGCCAAGTCGTAACTAGCGGGGGGCCACTCTACAGTGAGCAGTTCTTC. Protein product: CASSQVVTSGGPLYSEQFF.

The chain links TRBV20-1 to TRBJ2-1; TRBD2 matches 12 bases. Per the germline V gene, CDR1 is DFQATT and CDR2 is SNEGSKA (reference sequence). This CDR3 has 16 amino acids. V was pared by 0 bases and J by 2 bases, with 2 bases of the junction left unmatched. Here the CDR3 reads CSARDPSGRAYNEQFF. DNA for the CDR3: TGCAGTGCTAGAGACCCTAGCGGGAGGGCCTACAATGAGCAGTTCTTC.

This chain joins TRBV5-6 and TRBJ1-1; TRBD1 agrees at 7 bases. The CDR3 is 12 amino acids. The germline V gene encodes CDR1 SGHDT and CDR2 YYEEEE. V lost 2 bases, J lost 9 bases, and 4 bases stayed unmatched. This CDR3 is CASSLQGTKAFF. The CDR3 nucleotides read TGTGCCAGCAGCTTACAGGGGACTAAAGCTTTCTTT.

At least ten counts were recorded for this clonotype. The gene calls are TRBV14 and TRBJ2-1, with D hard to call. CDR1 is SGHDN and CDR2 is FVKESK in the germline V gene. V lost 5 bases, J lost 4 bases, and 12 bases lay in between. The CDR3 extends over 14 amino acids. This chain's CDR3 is CASSASSSYNEQFF. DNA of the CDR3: TGTGCCAGCAGCGCCTCATCAAGTTACAATGAGCAGTTCTTC.

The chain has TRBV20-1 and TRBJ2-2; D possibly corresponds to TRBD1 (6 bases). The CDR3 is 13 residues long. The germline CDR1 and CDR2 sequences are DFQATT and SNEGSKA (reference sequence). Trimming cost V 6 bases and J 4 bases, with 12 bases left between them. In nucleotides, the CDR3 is TGCAGTGCCTACAGGGAAGGCACCGGGGAGCTGTTTTTT. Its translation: CSAYREGTGELFF.

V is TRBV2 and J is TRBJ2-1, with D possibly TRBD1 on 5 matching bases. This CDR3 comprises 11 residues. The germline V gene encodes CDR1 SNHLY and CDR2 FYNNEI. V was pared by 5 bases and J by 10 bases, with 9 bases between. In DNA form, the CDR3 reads TGTGCCAGCAGTTTGAGACAGGAGCAGTTCTTC. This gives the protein CASSLRQEQFF.

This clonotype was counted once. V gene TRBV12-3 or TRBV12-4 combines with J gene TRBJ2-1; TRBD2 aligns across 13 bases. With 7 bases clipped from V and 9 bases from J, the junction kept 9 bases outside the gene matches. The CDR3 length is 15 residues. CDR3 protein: CASKTSGGALGEQFF. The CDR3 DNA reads TGTGCCAGCAAAACTAGCGGGGGGGCTCTGGGTGAGCAGTTCTTC.

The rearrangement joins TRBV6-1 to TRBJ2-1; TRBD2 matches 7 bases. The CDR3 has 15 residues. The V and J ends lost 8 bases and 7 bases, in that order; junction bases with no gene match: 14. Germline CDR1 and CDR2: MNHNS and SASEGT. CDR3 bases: TGTGCCAGCCCAGGAGTAGCGGGTCGAGGTAATGAGCAGTTCTTC. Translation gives CASPGVAGRGNEQFF.

The CDR3 protein is CAWRPGQGRAFF. DNA for the CDR3: TGTGCCTGGAGGCCGGGACAGGGACGAGCTTTCTTT. This sequence joins TRBV30 and TRBJ1-1, with 9 bases aligning to TRBD1. With V trimmed by 3 bases and J by 10 bases, 6 bases remained unmatched. The CDR3 has 12 amino acids. The germline CDR1 and CDR2 sequences are GTSNPN and SVGIG (reference sequence).

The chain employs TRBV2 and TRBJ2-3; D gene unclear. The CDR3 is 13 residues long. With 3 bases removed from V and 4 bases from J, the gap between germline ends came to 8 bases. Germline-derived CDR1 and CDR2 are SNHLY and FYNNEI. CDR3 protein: CASSERFSDTQYF. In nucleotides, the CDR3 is TGTGCCAGCAGTGAGCGCTTTTCAGATACGCAGTATTTT.